Detailed here is one TCR beta chain. This CDR3 is also generated by other DNA sequences in the sample. The germline V and J ends were trimmed by 0 bases and 0 bases, with 7 bases remaining between them. The CDR3 consists of 15 residues. Germline assignment: CDR1 SGDLS and CDR2 YYNGEE. Produced via immunoSEQ multiplex PCR; TCRdb's table is partial and in-frame only. The data contain some 150,000 clones, 75% to 90% of them seen just once; the ten biggest clones take up about 16%. This record comes from a study of blood T cell repertoires in COVID-19. V is TRBV9 and J is TRBJ2-1; D unresolved. The material sequenced was peripheral blood. The origin of this receptor is a woman aged 40 to 50 with acute or convalescent COVID-19. CDR3 in amino acids: CASSVGSSSYNEQFF. In DNA, the CDR3 is TGTGCCAGCAGCGTAGGATCCAGCTCCTACAATGAGCAGTTCTTC.